The 32 T cell receptor beta chains listed next were all sequenced from one sample in a study of graft-versus-host responses after intestinal transplantation. No antigen has been assigned to these receptors. Here immunoSEQ multiplex PCR was the method, and the copy in TCRdb shows in-frame clones only, minus some. Of 140,000 or so clones detected, about 90% appear once; the ten largest clones hold about 0.18%. The input for sequencing was unstimulated CD4+ T cells sorted from spleen or lymph node cells, taken before intestinal transplant. The receptor source for this set is a human donor who received an intestinal transplant.

The CDR3 region has the DNA TGTGCCAGCAGCTTTGACAGTTACACTGAAGCTTTCTTT. The encoded protein is CASSFDSYTEAFF. The gene calls are TRBV7-9 and TRBJ1-1; a possible D gene is TRBD1 (5 bases). V was shortened by 3 bases and J by 3 bases, with 8 bases between the two germline ends. The CDR3 has 13 residues. From germline, CDR1 is SEHNR and CDR2 FQNEAQ (reference sequence).

This chain links TRBV14 with TRBJ2-5; the D is unclear. Deletions cut 4 bases from V and 5 bases from J, with 8 bases between. CDR1 and CDR2 from the germline V gene are SGHDN and FVKESK. The CDR3 is made up of 12 amino acids. The CDR3 DNA is TGTGCCAGCAGCCCTAGACGGGAGACCCAGTACTTC. It specifies CASSPRRETQYF.

This clone was seen a single time. V usage is TRBV7-9 and J usage is TRBJ2-1, with D possibly TRBD1 on 5 matching bases. Trimming cost V 0 bases and J 8 bases, with 17 bases left between them. The CDR3 contains 16 residues. Germline loops: CDR1 SEHNR, CDR2 FQNEAQ (reference sequence). The CDR3: CASSLARQGVGDEQFF. For the CDR3, the DNA is TGTGCCAGCAGCTTAGCGCGTCAGGGTGTCGGCGATGAGCAGTTCTTC.

This rearrangement joins TRBV7-6 to TRBJ2-5; tentatively, D is TRBD2 (5 bases). The V end lost 5 bases, the J end lost 4 bases, and 17 bases lay between the germline ends. Germline CDR1 reads SGHVS; CDR2 reads FNYEAQ. The CDR3 consists of 15 residues. The CDR3 region has the DNA TGTGCCAGCAGCCGCCACACCGGCGGGCCAGAGACCCAGTACTTC. Its translation is CASSRHTGGPETQYF.

V and J are TRBV19 and TRBJ2-1, with D possibly being TRBD1 (5 bases). The CDR3 runs 15 residues. CDR1 and CDR2 from the germline V gene are LNHDA and SQIVND (reference sequence). Trimming left V 10 bases short and J 0 bases short, with 16 bases between. This CDR3 is CATYGAWSSYNEQFF. The CDR3 region has the DNA TGTGCCACGTATGGGGCGTGGAGCTCCTACAATGAGCAGTTCTTC.

In its sample, this clone was seen once. This sequence joins TRBV5-1 and TRBJ2-3; 7 nucleotides agree with TRBD2. Germline V CDR1 and CDR2: SGHRS, YFSETQ. The J segment lost 1 base and the V segment lost 3 bases, leaving 8 bases of the junction unmatched. CDR3 size: 16 residues. The CDR3 DNA follows: TGCGCCAGCAGCTACCTGCGGGAGTTCGGCACAGATACGCAGTATTTT. It translates to CASSYLREFGTDTQYF.

J is TRBJ2-7 and V is TRBV11-2; no clear D. Germline V gives CDR1 SGHAT, CDR2 FQNNGV. Trimming removed 5 bases at V and 7 bases at J, with 12 bases between. This CDR3 has 12 amino acids. The CDR3 nucleotides are TGTGCCAGCAGCCCCAACCGGCAGGAGCAGTACTTC. Its protein product is CASSPNRQEQYF.

This clone occurred once. The chain recombines TRBV2 with TRBJ2-4, with D unclear. V was shortened by 7 bases and J by 1 base, with 5 bases between the two germline ends. This CDR3 is built from 12 residues. Germline-derived CDR1 and CDR2 are SNHLY and FYNNEI. CDR3 amino acids: CASKQAKNIQYF. CDR3 bases: TGTGCCAGCAAACAGGCCAAAAACATTCAGTACTTC.

V gene TRBV5-4 combines with J gene TRBJ1-2, with no clear D. The length of the CDR3 is 14 residues. Germline-derived CDR1 and CDR2 are SGHNT and YYREEE (reference sequence). Deletions cut 5 bases from V and 4 bases from J, with 15 bases between. CDR3 region: CASRSPLPPYGYTF. CDR3 in DNA: TGTGCCAGCAGGTCACCCCTGCCTCCCTATGGCTACACCTTC.

The V and J genes are TRBV10-3 and TRBJ2-6; D unresolved. V was clipped by 0 bases and J by 2 bases, with 8 bases between them. From germline, CDR1 is ENHRY and CDR2 SYGVKD. The CDR3 totals 16 residues. Here the CDR3 DNA reads TGTGCCATCAGTGAGTCGCAAAGGGCTGGGGCCAACGTCCTGACTTTC. It encodes CAISESQRAGANVLTF.

The gene calls are TRBV6-1 and TRBJ2-7; D possibly uses TRBD1 or TRBD2 (5 bases each). The CDR3 spans 13 residues. The germline CDR1 and CDR2 sequences are MNHNS and SASEGT. V was shortened by 6 bases and J by 5 bases, with 14 bases between the two germline ends. The CDR3 DNA sequence: TGTGCCAGCAGGGGTTTCAGGGACCACGAGCAGTACTTC. Its translation: CASRGFRDHEQYF.

This rearrangement joins TRBV9 to TRBJ2-2; tentatively, D is TRBD2 (6 bases). Germline CDR1 reads SGDLS; CDR2 reads YYNGEE. V was cut by 3 bases and J by 5 bases, with 14 bases left in between. This CDR3 region has 15 residues. CDR3 coding DNA: TGTGCCAGCAGCGACCAGACTAGAGAAACCGGGGAGCTGTTTTTT. It translates to CASSDQTRETGELFF. Combining the CDR3 with reference TRBV9 and TRBJ2-2 gives the whole variable domain DSGVTQTPKHLITATGQRVTLRCSPRSGDLSVYWYQQSLDQGLQFLIQYYNGEERAKGNILERFSAQQFPDLHSELNLSSLELGDSALYFCASSDQTRETGELFFGEGSRLTVL.

This sequence joins TRBV4-1 and TRBJ1-2, with D maybe TRBD1 (5 bases). Deletions cut 1 base from V and 7 bases from J, with 7 bases between. CDR1 MGHRA and CDR2 YSYEKL come from the germline V gene. The CDR3 runs 12 residues. In nucleotides, the CDR3 is TGCGCCAGCAGCCAAGGGGGGAGTGGCTACACCTTC. As protein: CASSQGGSGYTF.

This clone has a handful of counts. This chain links TRBV6-5 with TRBJ1-1; TRBD1 might be the D (6 bases). CDR3 length: 15 amino acids. The germline V and J ends were trimmed by 5 bases and 5 bases, with 18 bases remaining between them. Germline CDR1 MNHEY, CDR2 SVGAGI. CDR3 sequence (DNA): TGTGCCAGCAGTCGACGCGGGGGCCAAGGGACTGAAGCTTTCTTT. Translation gives CASSRRGGQGTEAFF.

The V call is TRBV15, the J call TRBJ2-1, with 7 bases matching TRBD1. The V gene's germline CDR1 is LNHNV and CDR2 YYDKDF (reference sequence). The CDR3 has 15 residues. Trimming cost V 2 bases and J 8 bases; bases outside gene matches: 9. CDR3 residues: CATSRQGESLDEQFF. CDR3 DNA sequence: TGTGCCACCAGCAGACAGGGGGAAAGCCTCGATGAGCAGTTCTTC. Drawing the rest from reference TRBV15 and TRBJ2-1, the complete variable domain is DAMVIQNPRYQVTQFGKPVTLSCSQTLNHNVMYWYQQKSSQAPKLLFHYYDKDFNNEADTPDNFQSRRPNTSFCFLDIRSPGLGDTAMYLCATSRQGESLDEQFFGPGTRLTVL.

The chain uses TRBV19 and TRBJ2-3; unclear D gene. Germline V gene sequence: CDR1 LNHDA, CDR2 SQIVND (reference sequence). This CDR3 region has 14 residues. Trimming stripped 7 bases from V and 2 bases from J, with 13 bases between. The CDR3 sequence: CASNVGSITDTQYF. CDR3 nucleotide sequence: TGTGCCAGTAACGTCGGCAGCATCACAGATACGCAGTATTTT.

This chain uses TRBV28 with TRBJ1-5; no clear D. CDR1 and CDR2 from the germline V gene are MDHEN and SYDVKM. V was trimmed by 1 base and J by 3 bases, leaving 10 bases between them. The CDR3 has 15 amino acids. The DNA for the CDR3 is TGTGCCAGCAGTTTATCGGGGAGTAACAATCAGCCCCAGCATTTT. Encoded protein: CASSLSGSNNQPQHF.

The J gene is TRBJ2-7, the V gene TRBV28, with a weak D call TRBD1 (6 bases). The V end lost 5 bases, the J end lost 0 bases, and 14 bases lay between the germline ends. Germline V gene sequence: CDR1 MDHEN, CDR2 SYDVKM. This CDR3 is 15 amino acids long. The CDR3 loop reads CASSDRRNFSYEQYF. Here the CDR3 DNA reads TGTGCCAGCAGTGACAGGAGGAATTTCTCCTACGAGCAGTACTTC.

This chain joins TRBV9 and TRBJ1-4; no reliable D call. The CDR3 has 13 residues. CDR1 is SGDLS, CDR2 YYNGEE, per germline. V lost 0 bases, J lost 5 bases, and 5 bases lay in between. In DNA form, the CDR3 reads TGTGCCAGCAGCGTAGAGGCGAATGAAAAACTGTTTTTT. Its translation is CASSVEANEKLFF.

CDR3 sequence: CASSERDRGHNEQFF. In DNA form, the CDR3 reads TGCGCCAGCAGTGAGCGGGACAGGGGGCACAATGAGCAGTTCTTC. The V call is TRBV10-1, the J call TRBJ2-1; 12 bases match TRBD1. V lost 2 bases, J lost 5 bases, and 1 base stayed unmatched. From germline, CDR1 is WNHNN and CDR2 SYGVQD (reference sequence). This CDR3 region has 15 residues.

V is TRBV21-1 and J is TRBJ2-7; the table gives TRBD1 as D, unverified against the DNA. TRBV21-1 is a pseudogene locus. The CDR3 extends over 18 amino acids. CDR3 nucleotide sequence: TGTGCCAGCAGCAAAGCCCCTCCTTTTGGGACAGGGGACAACGAGCAGTACTTC. Its translation is CASSKAPPFGTGDNEQYF.

This clone was detected a few times. The chain carries TRBV28 and TRBJ1-3; TRBD1 might be the D (6 bases). With 3 bases removed from V and 4 bases from J, the gap between germline ends came to 13 bases. The germline V gene encodes CDR1 MDHEN and CDR2 SYDVKM. This CDR3 is 15 amino acids long. The CDR3 region has the DNA TGTGCCAGCAGTTTTTTCGGACAGCTCGGAAACACCATATATTTT. It encodes CASSFFGQLGNTIYF. The variable domain in full, with the rest retrieved from reference TRBV28 and TRBJ1-3, is DVKVTQSSRYLVKRTGEKVFLECVQDMDHENMFWYRQDPGLGLRLIYFSYDVKMKEKGDIPEGYSVSREKKERFSLILESASTNQTSMYLCASSFFGQLGNTIYFGEGSWLTVV.

The CDR3 spells CASSLDRVSGYNEQFF. Here the CDR3 DNA reads TGTGCCAGCAGCCTCGACAGGGTGTCTGGTTACAATGAGCAGTTCTTC. The chain has TRBV7-3 and TRBJ2-1, with TRBD1 matching 7 bases. The CDR3 runs to 16 residues. The V gene end was trimmed by 5 bases and the J gene end by 4 bases; junction bases not matched to a gene: 11. Germline values: CDR1 SGHTA, CDR2 FQGTGA.

V is TRBV30 and J is TRBJ2-7, with 8 bases aligning to TRBD1. This CDR3 has 12 residues. The ends lost 4 bases at V and 7 bases at J; junction bases unmatched: 6. The germline gives CDR1 GTSNPN, CDR2 SVGIG (reference sequence). The CDR3 coding sequence is TGTGCCTGGACCAAGACAGGGGCTGAGCAGTACTTC. Translation gives CAWTKTGAEQYF.

The chain employs TRBV30 and TRBJ1-1; D unclear. Germline V gene sequence: CDR1 GTSNPN, CDR2 SVGIG (reference sequence). CDR3 size: 13 residues. The germline V and J ends were trimmed by 4 bases and 4 bases, with 13 bases remaining between them. CDR3 sequence: CAWIGSGRTEAFF. In DNA, the CDR3 is TGTGCCTGGATAGGCAGTGGTCGCACTGAAGCTTTCTTT.

This sequence joins TRBV4-1 and TRBJ2-7; the match to TRBD2 covers 8 bases. The V and J ends lost 1 base and 3 bases, in that order; junction bases with no gene match: 8. The CDR3 spans 16 residues. Germline V gene lookup returns CDR1 MGHRA and CDR2 YSYEKL. The CDR3 region is CASSQGPGGRDYEQYF. In nucleotides, the CDR3 is TGCGCCAGCAGCCAAGGCCCGGGGGGGCGAGACTACGAGCAGTACTTC.

This clone appeared a single time. The chain joins TRBV28 to TRBJ1-2; 8 bases are shared with TRBD1. Losses at the gene ends were 6 bases for V and 2 bases for J; bases not matched to a gene: 11. Germline values: CDR1 MDHEN, CDR2 SYDVKM. The CDR3 is made up of 16 amino acids. CDR3 in amino acids: CASRSPGTGRNYGYTF. CDR3 nucleotide sequence: TGTGCCAGCAGGTCTCCCGGGACAGGCAGAAACTATGGCTACACCTTC.

CDR3 sequence: CSARGRTEAFF. In nucleotides, the CDR3 is TGCAGTGCTAGAGGCCGAACTGAAGCTTTCTTT. V and J are TRBV20-1 and TRBJ1-1; D is uncertain. V dropped 1 base and J dropped 5 bases, with 5 bases sitting between them. The CDR3 contains 11 residues. Germline loops: CDR1 DFQATT, CDR2 SNEGSKA (reference sequence).

As for this clone: Compared with germline, one end of the junction differs, possibly owing to a read error. V is TRBV6-4 and J is TRBJ2-2, with 7 positions matching TRBD1. This CDR3 has 17 residues. CDR1 and CDR2 from the germline V gene are MRHNA and SNTAGT. CDR3 DNA sequence: TGTGCCAGCAGTGAGAACGGGACAGTCGGCGAACGCCGGGGAGCTGTTTTT. This codes for CASSENGTVGERRGAVF.

Only a few counts were recorded for this clone. V usage is TRBV20-1 and J usage is TRBJ1-1; D remains unclear. The CDR3 consists of 11 residues. Germline-derived CDR1 and CDR2 are DFQATT and SNEGSKA (reference sequence). The V end was cut by 0 bases, the J end by 6 bases, with 5 bases between. The CDR3 loop reads CSARDLAEAFF. The CDR3 DNA sequence: TGCAGTGCTAGAGATTTGGCTGAAGCTTTCTTT.

The V call is TRBV10-3, the J call TRBJ1-2; D remains unclear. The CDR3 extends over 13 amino acids. Trimming cost V 9 bases and J 6 bases, with 17 bases left between them. Germline loops: CDR1 ENHRY, CDR2 SYGVKD. The CDR3 protein is CAIRPDGLDGYTF. In nucleotides, the CDR3 is TGTGCCATAAGACCGGACGGGTTGGATGGCTACACCTTC.

The table lists this clone with a count of one. The chain employs TRBV4-1 and TRBJ2-5; the match to TRBD2 covers 12 bases. Germline loops: CDR1 MGHRA, CDR2 YSYEKL. J was trimmed by 2 bases and V by 3 bases; bases with no gene match: 7. The CDR3 is 17 amino acids. The CDR3, as DNA: TGCGCCAGCAGCCACCTAGCGGGAGGGGTAAAGCAAGAGACCCAGTACTTC. This encodes CASSHLAGGVKQETQYF.